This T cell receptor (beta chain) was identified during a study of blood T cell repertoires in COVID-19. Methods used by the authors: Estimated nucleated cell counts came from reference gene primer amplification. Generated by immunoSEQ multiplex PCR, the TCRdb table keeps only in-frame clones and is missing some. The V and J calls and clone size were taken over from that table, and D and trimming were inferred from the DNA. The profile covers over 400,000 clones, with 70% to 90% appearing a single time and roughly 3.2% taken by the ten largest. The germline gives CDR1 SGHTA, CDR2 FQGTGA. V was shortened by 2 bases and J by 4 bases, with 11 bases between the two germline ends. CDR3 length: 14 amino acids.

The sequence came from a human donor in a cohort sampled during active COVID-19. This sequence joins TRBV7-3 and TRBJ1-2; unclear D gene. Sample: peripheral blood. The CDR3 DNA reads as TGTGCCAGCAGCTTATCGCCGGGTCTCTATGGCTACACCTTC. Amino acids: CASSLSPGLYGYTF.